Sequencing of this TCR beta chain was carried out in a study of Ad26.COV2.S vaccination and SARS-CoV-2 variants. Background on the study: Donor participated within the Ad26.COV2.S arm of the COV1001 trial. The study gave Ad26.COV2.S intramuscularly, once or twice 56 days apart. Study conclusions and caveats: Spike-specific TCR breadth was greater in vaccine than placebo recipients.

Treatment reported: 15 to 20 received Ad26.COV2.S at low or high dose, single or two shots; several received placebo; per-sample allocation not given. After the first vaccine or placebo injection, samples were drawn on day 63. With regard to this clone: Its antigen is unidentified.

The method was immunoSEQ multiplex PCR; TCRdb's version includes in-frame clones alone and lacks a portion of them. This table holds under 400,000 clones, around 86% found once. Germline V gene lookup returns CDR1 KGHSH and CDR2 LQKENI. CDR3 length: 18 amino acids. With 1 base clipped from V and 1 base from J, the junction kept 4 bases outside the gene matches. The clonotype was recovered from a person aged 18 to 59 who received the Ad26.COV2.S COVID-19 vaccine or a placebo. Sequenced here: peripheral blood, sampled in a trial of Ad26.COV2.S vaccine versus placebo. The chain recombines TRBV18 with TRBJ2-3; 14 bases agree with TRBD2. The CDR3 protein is CASSPLSGLAGGTDTQYF. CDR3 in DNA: TGTGCCAGCTCACCACTTTCGGGACTAGCGGGGGGCACAGATACGCAGTATTTT.